The 17 T cell receptor beta chains listed next were all sequenced from one sample in a study of T-cell memory formation after mild COVID-19. TCRdb used MiXCR to reprocess the 5' RACE reads, holding one entry per CDR3 protein. This table holds approximately 190,000 distinct CDR3 sequences, around 16% found once. The specimen sequenced was PBMCs or a T cell subset sorted from them (not recorded which). These receptors came from an adult woman who had mild COVID-19 (a few samples of this study predate the infection). Cell type and time point are not known.

This clonotype has only a few counts. The rearrangement uses TRBV18 and TRBJ2-1; D is unresolved. The ends were cut back, 5 bases at V and 8 bases at J, with 7 bases in the middle. CDR3 size: 11 residues. Looked up from germline, CDR1 is KGHSH and CDR2 is LQKENI. CDR3 residues: CASSGWDEQFF. In DNA form, the CDR3 reads TGTGCCAGCTCAGGCTGGGATGAGCAGTTCTTC.

Many counts were recorded for this clonotype. V usage is TRBV4-3 and J usage is TRBJ2-5; the D gene is possibly TRBD1 (6 bases). The CDR3 runs to 16 residues. The germline CDR1 and CDR2 sequences are LGHNA and YSLEER. With 0 bases removed from V and 6 bases from J, the gap between germline ends came to 17 bases. CDR3 DNA: TGCGCCAGCAGCCAAGATGCCGAGGTCAGGGGAAAGACCCAGTACTTC. This encodes CASSQDAEVRGKTQYF.

The chain recombines TRBV5-1 with TRBJ2-5, with 13 bases that match TRBD2. V lost 7 bases and J lost 3; bases outside the gene matches: 0. Germline values: CDR1 SGHRS, CDR2 YFSETQ. The CDR3 runs 13 residues. The CDR3 DNA reads as TGCGCCAGCGGACTAGCGGGGGAAGAGACCCAGTACTTC. Its translation: CASGLAGEETQYF.

This chain links TRBV11-2 with TRBJ1-1; D is perhaps TRBD1 (5 bases). Germline values: CDR1 SGHAT, CDR2 FQNNGV. The CDR3 sequence is 16 residues long. V was shortened by 0 bases and J by 0 bases, with 11 bases between the two germline ends. The CDR3 DNA follows: TGTGCCAGCAGCTTAGATCTGGGGGTCTTGAACACTGAAGCTTTCTTT. Translation gives CASSLDLGVLNTEAFF.

This chain uses TRBV25-1 with TRBJ1-1; 12 bases are a match to TRBD1. Germline trimming cut 4 bases from V and 4 bases from J; bases unmatched to any gene: 16. This CDR3 is built from 19 residues. In germline, CDR1 is MGHDK, CDR2 SYGVNS. The CDR3 bases are TGTGCCAGCAGTGGCAACGCCCTCCGGGACAGGGGGCGAGGCACTGAAGCTTTCTTT. It is translated as CASSGNALRDRGRGTEAFF.

The chain recombines TRBV7-6 with TRBJ2-3; 9 bases align to TRBD2. The V segment lost 7 bases and the J segment 2 bases; nucleotides outside the gene matches: 10. Germline assignment: CDR1 SGHVS and CDR2 FNYEAQ. This CDR3 region has 16 residues. DNA of the CDR3: TGTGCCAGCACCCTTCAAAGCGGGGGGTTCACAGATACGCAGTATTTT. The encoded protein is CASTLQSGGFTDTQYF.

This clonotype was detected many times. V gene TRBV5-1 combines with J gene TRBJ2-3; D might be TRBD1 or TRBD2, each matching 5 bases. Germline V gene sequence: CDR1 SGHRS, CDR2 YFSETQ. The V end lost 4 bases, the J end lost 0 bases, and 12 bases lay between the germline ends. The CDR3 length is 15 residues. CDR3: CASSRTGTSTDTQYF. In nucleotides, the CDR3 is TGCGCCAGCAGCCGAACCGGGACGAGCACAGATACGCAGTATTTT.

V is TRBV7-2 and J is TRBJ2-5, with D possibly being TRBD1 or TRBD2 (7 bases each). This CDR3 is built from 16 residues. Trimming cost V 6 bases and J 1 base, with 18 bases left between them. Per germline, CDR1 SGHTA and CDR2 FQGNSA. The DNA for the CDR3 is TGTGCCAGCAGTGAGGGGAGGGGGCTTATCCAAGAGACCCAGTACTTC. This gives the protein CASSEGRGLIQETQYF. The full variable domain, in which reference TRBV7-2 and TRBJ2-5 provide the parts outside the CDR3, is GAGVSQSPSNKVTEKGKDVELRCDPISGHTALYWYRQSLGQGLEFLIYFQGNSAPDKSGLPSDRFSAERTGGSVSTLTIQRTQQEDSAVYLCASSEGRGLIQETQYFGPGTRLLVL.

This clonotype was observed many times. The rearrangement uses TRBV5-1 and TRBJ2-3; D perhaps matches TRBD2 (8 bases). V shed 3 bases and J shed 2 bases, with 16 bases lying between them. Per the germline V gene, CDR1 is SGHRS and CDR2 is YFSETQ. The CDR3 sequence is 16 residues long. CDR3 sequence reads: CASSSGGGLTTDTQYF. The CDR3 DNA follows: TGCGCCAGCAGCTCGGGAGGGGGCCTCACCACAGATACGCAGTATTTT.

V is TRBV5-6 and J is TRBJ2-7, with D maybe TRBD2 (6 bases). Germline CDR1 is SGHDT and CDR2 is YYEEEE. The germline V and J ends were trimmed by 3 bases and 5 bases, with 15 bases remaining between them. The length of the CDR3 is 14 residues. The CDR3 DNA reads TGTGCCAGCAGCTGGGGGGACCTCGGCCACGAGCAGTACTTC. Protein sequence: CASSWGDLGHEQYF.

CDR3 sequence (DNA): TGTGCCACCAGTGATCCCTCGGGCCCTACAGGCACTGAAGCTTTCTTT. Protein product: CATSDPSGPTGTEAFF. The genes are TRBV24-1 and TRBJ1-1; tentatively, D is TRBD1 (5 bases). The CDR3 runs to 16 residues. Germline values: CDR1 KGHDR, CDR2 SFDVKD. The V and J ends lost 3 bases and 4 bases respectively, with 17 bases between them.

This clonotype turned up a few times. This sequence joins TRBV7-6 and TRBJ1-3; D gene ambiguous. The ends were cut back, 7 bases at V and 7 bases at J, with 14 bases in the middle. The CDR3 length is 13 residues. Germline CDR1 and CDR2: SGHVS and FNYEAQ. The CDR3 DNA is TGTGCCAGCAAGGAGGGAACGAGGAACACCATATATTTT. It codes for CASKEGTRNTIYF.

In its sample, this clonotype was seen a few times. CDR3 nucleotides: TGTGCCAGCAGCCAAGATCCTGGACAGCATGGCTACACCTTC. Its protein product is CASSQDPGQHGYTF. The chain carries TRBV3-1 and TRBJ1-2, with a possible D match to TRBD1 (6 bases). This CDR3 region has 14 residues. V was shortened by 0 bases and J by 6 bases, with 11 bases between the two germline ends. Germline V gene data show CDR1 as LGHDT and CDR2 as YNNKEL (reference sequence).

The V gene is TRBV12-3 or TRBV12-4, the J gene TRBJ1-1; tentative D call: TRBD1 (6 bases). The CDR3 is 16 amino acids. V was shortened by 3 bases and J by 0 bases, with 14 bases between the two germline ends. The CDR3 DNA follows: TGTGCCAGCAGTTTGGGCAGGGGAAGGATGAACACTGAAGCTTTCTTT. It yields the protein CASSLGRGRMNTEAFF.

This clonotype was detected ten times or more. The chain uses TRBV20-1 and TRBJ2-1; 8 bases are a match to TRBD2. The CDR3 length is 15 residues. Trimming took 1 base from V and 7 from J; bases not matched to a gene: 9. Looked up from germline, CDR1 is DFQATT and CDR2 is SNEGSKA (reference sequence). The CDR3 sequence: CSARVGSGAGNEQFF. DNA for the CDR3: TGCAGTGCTAGAGTTGGTAGCGGGGCCGGAAATGAGCAGTTCTTC.

This clonotype appeared many times. V is TRBV15 and J is TRBJ2-7, with D possibly TRBD1 on 6 matching bases. CDR3 length equals 14 residues. Germline V CDR1 and CDR2: LNHNV, YYDKDF (reference sequence). V was shortened by 3 bases and J by 1 base, with 10 bases between the two germline ends. DNA of the CDR3: TGTGCCACCAGCAGTCTCAGGGGATCCTACGAGCAGTACTTC. Amino acid sequence: CATSSLRGSYEQYF.

The gene calls are TRBV9 and TRBJ1-6; possible D gene TRBD1, 6 bases. Trimming pared 4 bases from V and 7 bases from J, leaving 15 bases between. CDR1 and CDR2 from the germline V gene are SGDLS and YYNGEE. CDR3 length equals 15 residues. The CDR3 loop reads CASSPQTGLNSPLHF. CDR3 coding DNA: TGTGCCAGCAGCCCGCAGACAGGTTTGAATTCACCCCTCCACTTT.